The T cell receptor (beta chain) described here comes from a study of blood T cell repertoires in COVID-19. On the study more broadly: Donors in the United States, Italy and Spain gave samples during acute or convalescent COVID-19.

This CDR3 is 15 amino acids long. V gave up 1 base and J gave up 3 bases, with 9 bases separating them. The germline CDR1 and CDR2 sequences are LGHDT and YNNKEL (reference sequence). Per the original methods: Amplified reference gene primers provided the basis for estimating nucleated cell counts. The repertoire was sequenced with immunoSEQ multiplex PCR; TCRdb's copy has only in-frame clones and lacks some. V and J calls and clone size are as listed in that table; D and trimming were resolved from the DNA. This sample has roughly 250,000 clones; nearly 90% occur once, and the top ten carry 2% to 2.5%.

The sample consisted of peripheral blood. V and J are TRBV3-1 (or the pseudogene TRBV3-2) and TRBJ2-2, with a weak D call TRBD2 (6 bases). The source is a woman aged 40-49 years who had recovered from COVID-19. CDR3 in amino acids: CASSQAGVYTGELFF. DNA of the CDR3: TGTGCCAGCAGCCAAGCGGGGGTTTACACCGGGGAGCTGTTTTTT.